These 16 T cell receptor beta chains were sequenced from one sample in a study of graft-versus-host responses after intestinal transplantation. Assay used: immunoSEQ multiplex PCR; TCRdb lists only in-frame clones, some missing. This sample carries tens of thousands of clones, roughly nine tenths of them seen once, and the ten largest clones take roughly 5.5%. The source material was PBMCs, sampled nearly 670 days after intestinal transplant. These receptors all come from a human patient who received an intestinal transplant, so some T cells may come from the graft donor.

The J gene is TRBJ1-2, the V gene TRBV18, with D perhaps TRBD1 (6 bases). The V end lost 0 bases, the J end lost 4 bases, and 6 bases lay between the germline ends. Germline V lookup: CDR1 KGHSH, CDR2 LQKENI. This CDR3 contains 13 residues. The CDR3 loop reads CASSPPQGYGYTF. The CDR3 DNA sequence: TGTGCCAGCTCACCACCACAGGGCTATGGCTACACCTTC.

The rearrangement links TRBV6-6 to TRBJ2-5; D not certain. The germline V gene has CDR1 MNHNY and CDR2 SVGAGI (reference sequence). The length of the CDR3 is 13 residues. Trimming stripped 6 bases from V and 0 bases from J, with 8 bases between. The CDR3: CASRDGYQETQYF. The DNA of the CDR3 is TGTGCCAGCAGAGACGGGTACCAAGAGACCCAGTACTTC.

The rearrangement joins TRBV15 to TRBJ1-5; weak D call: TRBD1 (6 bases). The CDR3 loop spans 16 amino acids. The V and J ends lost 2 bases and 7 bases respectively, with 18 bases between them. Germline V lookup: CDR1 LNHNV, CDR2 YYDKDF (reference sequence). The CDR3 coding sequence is TGTGCCACCAGCAGACCCCTAGGGGGGGGCGTCCAGCCCCAGCATTTT. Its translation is CATSRPLGGGVQPQHF.

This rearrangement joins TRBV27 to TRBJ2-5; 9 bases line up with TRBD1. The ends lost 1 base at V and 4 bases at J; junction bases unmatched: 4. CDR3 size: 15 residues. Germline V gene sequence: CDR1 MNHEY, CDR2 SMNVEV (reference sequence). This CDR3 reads CASSLLGQGLETQYF. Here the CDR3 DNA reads TGTGCCAGCAGTTTATTGGGACAGGGATTAGAGACCCAGTACTTC.

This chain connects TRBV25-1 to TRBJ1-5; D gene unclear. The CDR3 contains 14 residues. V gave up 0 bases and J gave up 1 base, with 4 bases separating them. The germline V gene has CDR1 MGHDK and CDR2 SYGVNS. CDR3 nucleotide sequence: TGTGCCAGCAGTGAATATCAAAGCAATCAGCCCCAGCATTTT. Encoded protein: CASSEYQSNQPQHF.

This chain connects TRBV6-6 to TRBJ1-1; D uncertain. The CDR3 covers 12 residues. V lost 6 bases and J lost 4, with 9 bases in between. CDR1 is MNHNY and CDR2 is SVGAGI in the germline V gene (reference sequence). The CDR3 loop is CASSDTSTEAFF. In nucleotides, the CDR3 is TGTGCCAGCAGCGACACCTCCACTGAAGCTTTCTTT.

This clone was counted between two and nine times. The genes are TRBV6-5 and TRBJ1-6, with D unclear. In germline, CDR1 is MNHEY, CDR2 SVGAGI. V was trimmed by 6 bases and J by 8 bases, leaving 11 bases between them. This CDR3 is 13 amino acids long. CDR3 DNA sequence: TGTGCCAGCAGCCCGGTCAGTGATTCACCCCTCCACTTT. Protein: CASSPVSDSPLHF.

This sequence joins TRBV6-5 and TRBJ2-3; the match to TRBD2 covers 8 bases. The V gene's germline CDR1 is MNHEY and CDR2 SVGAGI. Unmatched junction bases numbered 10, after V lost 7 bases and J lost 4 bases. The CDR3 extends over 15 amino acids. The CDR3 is CASTGGGMVADTQYF. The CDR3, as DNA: TGTGCCAGCACGGGGGGGGGCATGGTGGCAGATACGCAGTATTTT.

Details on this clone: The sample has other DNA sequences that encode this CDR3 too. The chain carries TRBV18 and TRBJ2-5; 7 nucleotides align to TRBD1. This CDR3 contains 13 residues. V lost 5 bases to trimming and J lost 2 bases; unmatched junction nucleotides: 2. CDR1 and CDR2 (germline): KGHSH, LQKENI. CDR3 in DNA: TGTGCCAGCTCAAGGGACAGACAAGAGACCCAGTACTTC. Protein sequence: CASSRDRQETQYF.

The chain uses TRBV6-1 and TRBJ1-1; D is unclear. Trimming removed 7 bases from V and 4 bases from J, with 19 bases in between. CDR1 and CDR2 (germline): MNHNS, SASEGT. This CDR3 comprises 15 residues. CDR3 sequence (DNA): TGTGCCAGCACCCTGAGTCAGACCGGTCCCACTGAAGCTTTCTTT. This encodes CASTLSQTGPTEAFF.

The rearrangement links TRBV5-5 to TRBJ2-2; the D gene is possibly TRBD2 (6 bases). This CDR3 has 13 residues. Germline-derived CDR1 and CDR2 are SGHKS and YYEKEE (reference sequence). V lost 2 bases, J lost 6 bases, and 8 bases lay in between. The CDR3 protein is CASSFPGAGELFF. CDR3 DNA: TGTGCCAGCAGCTTTCCGGGAGCCGGGGAGCTGTTTTTT.

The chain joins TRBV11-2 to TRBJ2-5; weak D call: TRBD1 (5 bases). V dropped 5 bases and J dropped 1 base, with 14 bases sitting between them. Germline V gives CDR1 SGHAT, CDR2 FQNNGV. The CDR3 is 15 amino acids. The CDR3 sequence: CASSLRLQAQETQYF. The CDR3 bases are TGTGCCAGCAGCCTACGTTTACAGGCCCAAGAGACCCAGTACTTC.

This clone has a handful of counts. CDR3 nucleotide sequence: TGTGCCAGCAGTGCACAGGGAACCTATGGCTACACCTTC. Translated, it gives CASSAQGTYGYTF. The genes are TRBV2 and TRBJ1-2, with a weak D call TRBD1 (6 bases). The V gene's germline CDR1 is SNHLY and CDR2 FYNNEI. CDR3 length: 13 residues. V lost 4 bases to trimming and J lost 4 bases, with 10 bases between them.

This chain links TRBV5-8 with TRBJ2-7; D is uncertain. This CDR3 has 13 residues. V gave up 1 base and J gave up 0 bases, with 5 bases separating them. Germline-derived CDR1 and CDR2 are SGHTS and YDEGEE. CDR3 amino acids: CASSLLVSYEQYF. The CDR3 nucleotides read TGTGCCAGCAGCTTGCTAGTCTCCTACGAGCAGTACTTC.

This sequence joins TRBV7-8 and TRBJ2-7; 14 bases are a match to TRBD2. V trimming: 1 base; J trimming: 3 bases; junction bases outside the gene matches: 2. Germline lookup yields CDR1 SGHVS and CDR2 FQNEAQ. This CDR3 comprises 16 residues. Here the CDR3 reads CASSLGGLAGVYEQYF. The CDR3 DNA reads TGTGCCAGCAGCTTAGGGGGACTAGCGGGGGTCTACGAGCAGTACTTC.

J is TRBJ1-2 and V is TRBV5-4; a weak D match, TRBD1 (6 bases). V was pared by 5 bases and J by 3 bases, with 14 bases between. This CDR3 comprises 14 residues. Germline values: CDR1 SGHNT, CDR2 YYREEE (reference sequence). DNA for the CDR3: TGTGCCAGCAGGGGGGGGCATTTGGACTATGGCTACACCTTC. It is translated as CASRGGHLDYGYTF.